This T cell receptor (beta chain) originates from a study of T cell repertoires in ileal Crohn's disease. Looking at the study overall: At surgery, roughly 35% of patients smoked, with median disease duration 7.9 years. Surgery for a complication: stricturing in around 60%, penetrating in about 40%. General study points: Sorted CD8 T cells held more high-frequency clones than CD4.

Profiled with immunoSEQ multiplex PCR; TCRdb holds only in-frame clones, not every one. The sample records around 1,600 clones, roughly 77% being singletons. Worth noting for this clone: Its target is unknown.

Included were adult ileal or ileocolonic Crohn's patients indicated for ileocolonic resection. This TCR was recovered from an adult with Crohn's disease. Material for sequencing was ileal tissue.

In nucleotides, the CDR3 is TGTGCCAGCAGCTACAGGGACGGGGACACTGAAGCTTTCTTT. Amino acid sequence: CASSYRDGDTEAFF. The chain is built from TRBV7-9 and TRBJ1-1; D is possibly TRBD1 (6 bases). The CDR3 is 14 residues long. Trimming removed 4 bases at V and 3 bases at J, with 12 bases between. The germline CDR1 and CDR2 sequences are SEHNR and FQNEAQ (reference sequence).